Given below is one TCR beta chain in context. The data originate from a study of T cell repertoires in cytomegalovirus infection. TCRdb called the reads again in MiXCR, with one record for every CDR3 protein. The data hold about 740,000 distinct CDR3 sequences, with approximately 40% observed a single time. The germline CDR1 and CDR2 sequences are WNHNN and SYGVQD (reference sequence). V lost 6 bases and J lost 5, with 13 bases in between. This CDR3 contains 13 residues. The chain employs TRBV10-1 and TRBJ2-5; TRBD2 is a possible D gene (5 bases). The source material was PBMCs. This receptor was obtained from a human donor in good health (CMV status not recorded). Some clones in this sample may be carry-over from other donors' samples. The CDR3 bases are TGCGCCAGCAGCGGGCTAGCCGACGAGACCCAGTACTTC. This sequence encodes CASSGLADETQYF.